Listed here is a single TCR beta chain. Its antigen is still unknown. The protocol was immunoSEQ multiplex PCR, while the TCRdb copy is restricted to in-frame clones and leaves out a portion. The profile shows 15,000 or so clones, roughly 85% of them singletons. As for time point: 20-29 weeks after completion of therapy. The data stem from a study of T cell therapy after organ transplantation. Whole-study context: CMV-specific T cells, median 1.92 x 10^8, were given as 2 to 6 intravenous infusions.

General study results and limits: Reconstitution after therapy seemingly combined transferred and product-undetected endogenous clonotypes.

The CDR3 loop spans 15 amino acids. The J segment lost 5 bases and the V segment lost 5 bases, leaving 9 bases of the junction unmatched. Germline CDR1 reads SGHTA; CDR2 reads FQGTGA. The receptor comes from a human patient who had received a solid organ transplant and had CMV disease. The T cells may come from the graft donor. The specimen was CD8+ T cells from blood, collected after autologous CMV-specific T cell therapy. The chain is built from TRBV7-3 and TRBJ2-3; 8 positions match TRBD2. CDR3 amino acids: CASSPLAGGGDTQYF. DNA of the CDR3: TGTGCCAGCAGCCCCCTGGCGGGGGGTGGAGATACGCAGTATTTT.